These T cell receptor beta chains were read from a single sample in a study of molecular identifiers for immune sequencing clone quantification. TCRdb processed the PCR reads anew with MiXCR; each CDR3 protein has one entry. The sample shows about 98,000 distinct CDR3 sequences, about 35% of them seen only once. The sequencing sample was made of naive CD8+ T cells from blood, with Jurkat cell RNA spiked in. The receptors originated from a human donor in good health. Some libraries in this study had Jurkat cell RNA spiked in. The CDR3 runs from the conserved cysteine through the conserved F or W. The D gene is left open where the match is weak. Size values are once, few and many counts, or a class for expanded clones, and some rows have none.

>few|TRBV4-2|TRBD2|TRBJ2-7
CASSQFLAGGPYEQYF
TGTGCCAGCAGCCAATTTTTAGCGGGAGGGCCCTACGAGCAGTACTTC
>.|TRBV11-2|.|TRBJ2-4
CASSDFGRAENIQYF
TGTGCCAGCAGCGACTTCGGCAGGGCCGAAAACATTCAGTACTTC
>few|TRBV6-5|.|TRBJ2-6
CASSAGTSGANVLTF
TGTGCCAGCAGTGCGGGGACATCTGGGGCCAACGTCCTGACTTTC
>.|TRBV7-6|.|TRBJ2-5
CASSLHLGEGETQYF
TGTGCCAGCAGCTTACACTTGGGGGAAGGAGAGACCCAGTACTTC
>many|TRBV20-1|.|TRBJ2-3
CSARERESDTQYF
TGCAGTGCTAGGGAGCGAGAGTCAGATACGCAGTATTTT
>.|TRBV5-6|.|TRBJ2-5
CASSLAGIQETQYF
TGTGCCAGCAGCTTGGCCGGGATCCAAGAGACCCAGTACTTC
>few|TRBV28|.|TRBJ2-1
CASSFGTPNEQFF
TGTGCCAGCAGTTTTGGCACTCCTAATGAGCAGTTCTTC
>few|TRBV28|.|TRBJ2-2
CASRLPTEWSTGELFF
TGTGCCAGCAGGCTCCCTACGGAGTGGAGCACCGGGGAGCTGTTTTTT
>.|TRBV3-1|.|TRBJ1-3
CASSQGRPNSGNTIYF
TGTGCCAGCAGCCAAGGAAGGCCCAACTCTGGAAACACCATATATTTT
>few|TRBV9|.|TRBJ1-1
CASSVAGNTEAFF
TGTGCCAGCAGCGTGGCAGGGAACACTGAAGCTTTCTTT
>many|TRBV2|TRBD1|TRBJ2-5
CASSDLTGVETQYF
TGTGCCAGCAGTGATTTGACAGGGGTAGAGACCCAGTACTTC
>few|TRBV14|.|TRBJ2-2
CASSQFTGTGELFF
TGTGCCAGCAGCCAGTTTACGGGGACCGGGGAGCTGTTTTTT
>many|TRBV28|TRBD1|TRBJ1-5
CASSDRGISNQPQHF
TGTGCCAGCAGTGACAGGGGAATCAGCAATCAGCCCCAGCATTTT
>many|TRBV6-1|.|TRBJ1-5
CASTSLGDSNQPQHF
TGTGCCAGCACCTCTCTAGGGGACAGCAATCAGCCCCAGCATTTT
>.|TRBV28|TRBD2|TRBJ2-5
CASSFPEAGRQETQYF
TGTGCCAGCAGTTTCCCAGAAGCGGGAAGGCAAGAGACCCAGTACTTC
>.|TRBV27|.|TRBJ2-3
CASSADKFLTDTQYF
TGTGCCAGCAGTGCGGACAAGTTCCTCACAGATACGCAGTATTTT
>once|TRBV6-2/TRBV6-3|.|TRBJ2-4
CASSYSAEEGEIQYF
TGTGCCAGCAGTTACTCTGCGGAAGAAGGGGAAATTCAGTACTTC
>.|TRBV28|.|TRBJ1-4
CGTASSEKLFF
TGCGGGACGGCCTCCAGTGAAAAACTGTTTTTT
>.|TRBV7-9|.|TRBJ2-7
CASSRASSYEQYF
TGTGCCAGCAGCCGCGCCAGCTCCTACGAGCAGTACTTC
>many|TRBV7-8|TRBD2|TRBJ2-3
CASSTPTLAGGPSDTQYF
TGTGCCAGCAGCACCCCCACCTTAGCGGGAGGGCCCTCTGATACGCAGTATTTT
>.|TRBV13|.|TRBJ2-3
CASSSQRTRRTDTLYF
TGTGCCAGCAGCTCCCAGAGGACGCGACGCACAGATACGCTGTATTTT
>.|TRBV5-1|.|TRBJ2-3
CASRLGGAADTQYF
TGCGCCAGCAGACTAGGGGGGGCTGCAGATACGCAGTATTTT
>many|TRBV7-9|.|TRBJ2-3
CASSSGTDTQYF
TGTGCCAGCAGCTCCGGGACAGATACGCAGTATTTT
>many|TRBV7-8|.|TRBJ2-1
CASSLDGNPYNEQFF
TGTGCCAGCAGCTTAGACGGGAATCCCTACAATGAGCAGTTCTTC
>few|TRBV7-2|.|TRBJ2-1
CASSEGYLTNEQCF
TGTGCCAGCAGCGAGGGCTACCTAACGAATGAGCAGTGCTTC
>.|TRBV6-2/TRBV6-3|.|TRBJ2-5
CASSYSSGDRKETQYF
TGTGCCAGCAGTTACTCGTCAGGGGATCGCAAGGAGACCCAGTACTTC
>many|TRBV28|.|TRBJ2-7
CASSFPPSLGQSNEQYF
TGTGCCAGCAGTTTCCCCCCTAGTCTGGGACAAAGCAACGAGCAGTACTTC
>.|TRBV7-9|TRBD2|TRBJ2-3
CASGLLTGREMTDTQYF
TGTGCCAGCGGCTTACTCACCGGGCGGGAGATGACAGATACGCAGTATTTT
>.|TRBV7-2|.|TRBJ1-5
CASSLRYRGREQPQHF
TGTGCCAGCAGCTTAAGATATCGAGGGCGAGAGCAGCCCCAGCATTTT
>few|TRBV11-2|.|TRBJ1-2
CASSLEGGGDYGYTF
TGTGCCAGCAGCTTAGAGGGAGGCGGGGACTATGGCTACACCTTC
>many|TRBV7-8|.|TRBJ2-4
CASSLGAAVAKNIQYF
TGTGCCAGCAGCTTAGGCGCTGCGGTAGCCAAAAACATTCAGTACTTC
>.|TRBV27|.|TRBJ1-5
CASCFRVHQPQQF
TGTGCCAGCTGTTTTAGGGTCCATCAGCCCCAGCAATTT
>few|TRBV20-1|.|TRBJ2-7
CSASGPHSDEQYF
TGCAGTGCTAGTGGGCCCCATTCGGACGAGCAGTACTTC
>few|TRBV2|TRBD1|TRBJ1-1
CASSDIGGGGTEAFF
TGTGCCAGCAGTGATATAGGGGGCGGGGGCACTGAAGCTTTCTTT
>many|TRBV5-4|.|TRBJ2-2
CASRNRVTGELFF
TGTGCCAGCAGAAACAGGGTCACCGGGGAGCTGTTTTTT
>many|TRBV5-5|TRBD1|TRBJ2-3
CASSLEGQSLDTQYF
TGTGCCAGCAGCTTGGAGGGACAGTCTCTGGATACGCAGTATTTT
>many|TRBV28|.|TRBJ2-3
CASSLIQISDTQYF
TGTGCCAGCAGTTTAATCCAGATCTCAGATACGCAGTATTTT
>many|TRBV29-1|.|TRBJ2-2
CSAAGPASGELFF
TGCAGCGCCGCCGGGCCCGCGTCCGGGGAGCTGTTTTTT
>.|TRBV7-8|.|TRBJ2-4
CASSPSRGTKNIQYF
TGTGCCAGCAGCCCCTCCCGGGGAACCAAAAACATTCAGTACTTC
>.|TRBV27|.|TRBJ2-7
CASSLSEAYEQYF
TGTGCCAGCAGTTTATCCGAGGCCTACGAGCAGTACTTC
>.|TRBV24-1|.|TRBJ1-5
CATSDLGSYQPQHF
TGTGCCACCAGTGATTTGGGCAGTTACCAGCCCCAGCATTTT
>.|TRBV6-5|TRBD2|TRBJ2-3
CASSSLAGSTDTQYF
TGTGCCAGCAGTTCCTTAGCGGGGAGCACAGATACGCAGTATTTT
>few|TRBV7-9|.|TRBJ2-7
CASSLGGQKSSYEQYF
TGTGCCAGCAGCTTGGGGGGACAGAAGAGCTCCTACGAGCAGTACTTC
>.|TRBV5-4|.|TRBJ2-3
CASSIGWGPTDTQYF
TGTGCCAGCAGCATCGGCTGGGGCCCCACAGATACGCAGTATTTT
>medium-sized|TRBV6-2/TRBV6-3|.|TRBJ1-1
CASSYRPGRSGPEAFF
TGTGCCAGCAGTTACCGGCCGGGCAGGAGTGGCCCTGAAGCTTTCTTT
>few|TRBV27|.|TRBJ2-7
CASSQGSREQYF
TGTGCCAGCAGTCAAGGCAGCAGGGAGCAGTACTTC
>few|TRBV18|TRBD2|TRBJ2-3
CASSQAGLLPDTQYF
TGTGCCAGCTCCCAAGCGGGGCTCCTCCCAGATACGCAGTATTTT
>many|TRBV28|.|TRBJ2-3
CASSRLYTQYF
TGTGCCAGCAGTCGACTTTATACGCAGTATTTT
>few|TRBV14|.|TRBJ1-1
CASSQWSGAEAFF
TGTGCCAGCAGCCAATGGTCGGGGGCTGAAGCTTTCTTT
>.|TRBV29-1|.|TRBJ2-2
CSAWTVGELFF
TGCAGCGCATGGACAGTGGGGGAGCTGTTTTTT
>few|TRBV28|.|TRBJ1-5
CASSPPGGHQPQQF
TGTGCCAGCAGTCCTCCTGGGGGGCATCAGCCCCAGCAATTT
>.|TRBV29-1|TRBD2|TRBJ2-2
CSVLAGGRAFGGELFF
TGCAGCGTGCTCGCCGGCGGGAGGGCCTTCGGCGGGGAGCTGTTTTTT
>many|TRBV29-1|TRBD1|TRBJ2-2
CSVDTGGAVGYTGELFF
TGCAGCGTTGATACAGGGGGCGCGGTGGGGTACACCGGGGAGCTGTTTTTT
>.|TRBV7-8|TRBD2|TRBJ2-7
CASSLELANYEQYF
TGTGCCAGCAGCTTGGAACTAGCGAACTACGAGCAGTACTTC
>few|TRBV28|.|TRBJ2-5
CASSFGEDETQYF
TGTGCCAGCAGTTTCGGGGAGGATGAGACCCAGTACTTC
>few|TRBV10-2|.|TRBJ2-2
CASSEAGSFVAGELFF
TGCGCCAGCAGTGAGGCGGGATCGTTCGTTGCCGGGGAGCTGTTTTTT
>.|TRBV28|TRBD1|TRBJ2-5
CASSLSRGRPQETQYF
TGTGCCAGCAGTTTATCCAGGGGGCGCCCCCAAGAGACCCAGTACTTC